This T cell receptor beta chain was obtained from a study of cytomegalovirus exposure and HLA in healthy donors. The CDR3 spans 16 residues. The PCR had 60 Vbeta and 13 Jbeta primers. As processed by the authors: Some 10 million of roughly 81 million unique TCR beta chains were shared, per a later count. Assay used: immunoSEQ multiplex PCR; TCRdb lists only in-frame clones, some missing. Clonal size and the V and J genes are those of that table, whereas D and trimming came from the DNA. The sample records a few hundred thousand clones, about 90% being singletons. Findings of the study overall: The authors reported that TCR beta sequences could predict HLA-A and HLA-B alleles. These predictions were accurate for most subjects in the first cohort. A later look showed TCR association rates differing by HLA locus, highest for DRB1 and lowest for HLA-C. In a later analysis, HLA-associated TCR beta chains were more clonally expanded than equally common others.

There are a few counts of this clone. What it binds is not known. This specimen includes other DNA sequences encoding the same CDR3. This receptor was obtained from a woman in her late teens or twenties in good health and CMV-seronegative. The chain recombines TRBV21-1 with TRBJ1-6; the table's D call of TRBD1 was not tested on the DNA. TRBV21-1 is flagged as a pseudogene. Sequencing was done on a sample of PBMCs. CDR3: CASSLPGEGGNSPLHF. CDR3 sequence (DNA): TGTGCCAGCAGCCTCCCAGGGGAAGGGGGTAATTCCCCCCTCCACTTT.